Listed here are 9 T cell receptor beta chains from one sample, sequenced in a study of T-cell memory formation after mild COVID-19. TCRdb used MiXCR to reprocess the 5' RACE reads, holding one entry per CDR3 protein. The repertoire includes roughly 150,000 distinct CDR3 sequences, about 14% of them detected once, and roughly 13% sits in the top ten. The sequenced sample consisted of PBMCs or a T cell subset sorted from them (not recorded which). These receptors were taken from an adult woman who had mild COVID-19 (a few samples of this study predate the infection). Cell type and time point are not known.

A few counts support this clonotype. The V and J genes are TRBV4-1 and TRBJ1-3; TRBD1 agrees at 7 bases. Germline trimming cut 2 bases from V and 1 base from J; bases unmatched to any gene: 17. This CDR3 is built from 20 residues. The germline V gene has CDR1 MGHRA and CDR2 YSYEKL. The DNA of the CDR3 is TGCGCCAGCAGCCAACGGACGTCCGGGACAGTCGAAAATTCTGGAAACACCATATATTTT. Residues: CASSQRTSGTVENSGNTIYF.

This clonotype was observed a few times. This chain uses TRBV27 with TRBJ2-7; D is unresolved. Trimming removed 3 bases at V and 0 bases at J, with 6 bases between. Germline V gene lookup returns CDR1 MNHEY and CDR2 SMNVEV (reference sequence). The CDR3 is made up of 13 amino acids. CDR3 coding DNA: TGTGCCAGCAGTTTTCGGATCTCCTACGAGCAGTACTTC. Translating it yields CASSFRISYEQYF.

The chain recombines TRBV7-9 with TRBJ2-7; D gene ambiguous. Trimming pared 7 bases from V and 3 bases from J, leaving 16 bases between. There are 14 residues in the CDR3. Germline assignment: CDR1 SEHNR and CDR2 FQNEAQ (reference sequence). CDR3 coding DNA: TGTGCCAGCACATCGGATCCTCTACGCTACGAGCAGTACTTC. Its translation is CASTSDPLRYEQYF.

This clonotype has a handful of counts. The chain uses TRBV29-1 and TRBJ2-4; D possibly corresponds to TRBD1 (6 bases). CDR1 and CDR2 (germline): SQVTM, ANQGSEA. V shed 3 bases and J shed 9 bases, with 15 bases lying between them. This CDR3 is 13 amino acids long. CDR3 bases: TGCAGCGTTGACCCCGGACAGAACGGCATTCAGTACTTC. Its translation is CSVDPGQNGIQYF. The whole variable domain, filled in from reference TRBV29-1 and TRBJ2-4, reads SAVISQKPSRDICQRGTSLTIQCQVDSQVTMMFWYRQQPGQSLTLIATANQGSEATYESGFVIDKFPISRPNLTFSTLTVSNMSPEDSSIYLCSVDPGQNGIQYFGAGTRLSVL.

This sequence joins TRBV15 and TRBJ1-5; TRBD1 matches 7 bases. J was trimmed by 7 bases and V by 1 base; bases with no gene match: 7. CDR1 and CDR2 from the germline V gene are LNHNV and YYDKDF (reference sequence). The CDR3 spans 15 residues. CDR3 in DNA: TGTGCCACCAGCAGAGCAGGAACAGGGGAGCAGCCCCAGCATTTT. It is translated as CATSRAGTGEQPQHF.

The CDR3 region has the DNA TGTGCCACCAGTGACGGCGGATACCCGGAGCAGTACTTC. This encodes CATSDGGYPEQYF. The V and J genes are TRBV24-1 and TRBJ2-7; the D is unclear. Germline V lookup: CDR1 KGHDR, CDR2 SFDVKD. V lost 4 bases, J lost 7 bases, and 13 bases lay in between. There are 13 residues in the CDR3.

The V call is TRBV7-9, the J call TRBJ2-1; D remains ambiguous. The CDR3 runs 11 residues. V lost 8 bases and J 9 bases, leaving 11 bases between the germline ends. The germline V gene encodes CDR1 SEHNR and CDR2 FQNEAQ (reference sequence). Here the CDR3 DNA reads TGTGCCAGCCTACCCCTTGGTGAGCAGTTCTTC. Protein: CASLPLGEQFF.

This clonotype was observed a few times. The rearrangement uses TRBV4-1 and TRBJ2-7; D call uncertain. The germline V and J ends were trimmed by 1 base and 1 base, with 5 bases remaining between them. The CDR3 loop spans 13 amino acids. Germline V gene data show CDR1 as MGHRA and CDR2 as YSYEKL. The CDR3, as DNA: TGCGCCAGCAGCCAAGTTGGGTCCTACGAGCAGTACTTC. Protein product: CASSQVGSYEQYF.

This chain connects TRBV6-6 to TRBJ2-1, with D unclear. The germline gives CDR1 MNHNY, CDR2 SVGAGI (reference sequence). The CDR3 runs 13 residues. The ends were cut back, 5 bases at V and 0 bases at J, with 5 bases in the middle. CDR3 residues: CASSESSYNEQFF. The CDR3 DNA is TGTGCCAGCAGTGAGAGCTCCTACAATGAGCAGTTCTTC.